These T cell receptor beta chains were read from a single sample in a study of T-cell memory formation after mild COVID-19. TCRdb re-called the 5' RACE reads with MiXCR, one entry per CDR3 protein. This table holds under 250,000 distinct CDR3 sequences, approximately 15% found once. The sequenced sample consisted of PBMCs or a T cell subset sorted from them (not recorded which). Every receptor here comes from an adult woman who had mild COVID-19 (a few samples of this study predate the infection). Cell type and time point are not known. Each CDR3 is given with its conserved first and last residue. A D gene is named only where the DNA matches it firmly. Part of the rows lack a size; the others show once, few, many or a class for expanded clones.

v_gene	j_gene	d_gene	abundance	CDR3aa	CDR3nt
TRBV18	TRBJ1-1	TRBD1	.	CASSPGTGQDAFF	TGTGCCAGCTCCCCAGGGACAGGCCAGGACGCTTTCTTT
TRBV7-2	TRBJ2-5	.	many	CASSFRGTQETQYF	TGTGCCAGCAGCTTTAGGGGAACTCAAGAGACCCAGTACTTC
TRBV5-1	TRBJ1-2	.	.	CASSPDRIYGYTF	TGCGCCAGCAGCCCGGACAGAATCTATGGCTACACCTTC
TRBV7-2	TRBJ2-3	TRBD2	.	CASSPLETAGGEDTQYF	TGTGCCAGCAGCCCCCTCGAGACGGCGGGAGGAGAAGATACGCAGTATTTT
TRBV12-3/TRBV12-4	TRBJ1-6	.	many	CASRQGSSYNSPLHF	TGTGCCAGCAGGCAGGGGAGCTCCTATAATTCACCCCTCCACTTT
TRBV30	TRBJ2-3	TRBD2	.	CASTSGLPTDTQYF	TGTGCCTCGACTAGCGGATTGCCAACAGATACGCAGTATTTT
TRBV29-1	TRBJ1-2	.	many	CSVETLPSGGGYTF	TGCAGCGTTGAGACTCTGCCTTCTGGGGGTGGCTACACCTTC
TRBV3-1	TRBJ2-1	TRBD2	.	CASSKGSSGSREQFF	TGTGCCTCCTCGAAGGGTTCTAGCGGGAGCCGTGAGCAGTTCTTC
TRBV6-5	TRBJ2-1	.	.	CASNRGRGTEQFF	TGTGCCAGCAACAGAGGTCGGGGGACTGAGCAGTTCTTC
TRBV14	TRBJ1-1	.	.	CASSPLGRAAFF	TGTGCCAGCAGCCCATTGGGGCGGGCGGCTTTCTTT
TRBV20-1	TRBJ1-4	TRBD1	.	CSARQGREKLFF	TGCAGTGCTCGACAGGGGAGAGAAAAACTGTTTTTT
TRBV20-1	TRBJ2-1	TRBD2	.	CSAPSSGLVNEQFF	TGCAGTGCTCCCTCTAGCGGGCTGGTTAATGAGCAGTTCTTC
TRBV6-1	TRBJ1-1	.	many	CASRRTGSATEAFF	TGTGCCAGCAGGAGAACAGGGAGTGCCACTGAAGCTTTCTTT
TRBV7-9	TRBJ2-1	TRBD2	.	CASSFHLRLAGDSEQFF	TGTGCCAGCAGCTTCCACCTTAGACTAGCGGGAGACAGTGAGCAGTTCTTC
TRBV9	TRBJ2-3	.	once	CASSASPTTDTQYF	TGTGCCAGCAGCGCTTCCCCTACCACAGATACGCAGTATTTT
TRBV18	TRBJ1-1	.	few	CASSTGAGPGFF	TGTGCCAGCTCAACCGGGGCGGGACCCGGGTTCTTT
TRBV9	TRBJ2-1	TRBD2	few	CASSDSGAVYNEQFF	TGTGCCAGCAGCGATAGCGGGGCCGTGTACAATGAGCAGTTCTTC